Listed here are 32 T cell receptor beta chains from one sample, sequenced in a study of blood T cell repertoires in COVID-19 (dated by TCRdb to 2020 to 2021). Library creation used the immunoSEQ multiplex PCR assay. TCRdb retrieved this table from immuneACCESS and kept in-frame rearrangements only. Not all clones are present; in checked studies, unresolved V genes account for under half, and no reason is known for the remainder. Counted in this sample were 85,000 to 120,000 clones; 60% to 80% of them appeared once. The ten top clones hold around 9.6% of the sample. Sequencing was carried out using peripheral blood. The receptors here all came from a man aged 55 to 70 with active or convalescent COVID-19.

The chain employs TRBV6-5 and TRBJ2-7, with 10 bases fitting TRBD2. The CDR3 has 15 amino acids. From germline, CDR1 is MNHEY and CDR2 SVGAGI. Germline trimming cut 10 bases from V and 4 bases from J; bases unmatched to any gene: 13. The CDR3 is CATLTRTSGEYEQYF. Here the CDR3 DNA reads TGTGCCACCCTAACCCGGACTAGCGGCGAATACGAGCAGTACTTC.

The CDR3 loop is CASSLASAQGYEQYF. CDR3 DNA sequence: TGTGCCAGCAGCTTAGCCAGCGCCCAGGGGTACGAGCAGTACTTC. The rearrangement uses TRBV11-2 and TRBJ2-7; perhaps TRBD1 as D (6 bases). CDR1 is SGHAT and CDR2 is FQNNGV in the germline V gene. Trimming removed 1 base at V and 4 bases at J, with 14 bases between. The CDR3 length is 15 residues.

The chain recombines TRBV5-1 with TRBJ2-2; D is possibly TRBD2 (6 bases). V shed 1 base and J shed 8 bases, with 15 bases lying between them. The germline gives CDR1 SGHRS, CDR2 YFSETQ. The CDR3 is made up of 15 amino acids. CDR3 in amino acids: CASSLSPGAAGELFF. In DNA, the CDR3 is TGCGCCAGCAGCTTGTCACCGGGAGCAGCGGGGGAGCTGTTTTTT. Using reference TRBV5-1 and TRBJ2-2 for the parts outside the CDR3, the full variable domain is KAGVTQTPRYLIKTRGQQVTLSCSPISGHRSVSWYQQTPGQGLQFLFEYFSETQRNKGNFPGRFSGRQFSNSRSEMNVSTLELGDSALYLCASSLSPGAAGELFFGEGSRLTVL.

This clone was observed a handful of times. The chain is built from TRBV5-4 and TRBJ1-2; TRBD1 matches 7 bases. V lost 3 bases and J lost 5; bases outside the gene matches: 10. CDR3 size: 15 residues. CDR1 and CDR2 from the germline V gene are SGHNT and YYREEE (reference sequence). For the CDR3, the DNA is TGTGCCAGCAGCTATCAGGACAGGACCGTTTATGGCTACACCTTC. This codes for CASSYQDRTVYGYTF.

This clone was counted a single time. The chain couples TRBV2 to TRBJ1-4, with a weak D call TRBD1 (6 bases). V lost 7 bases to trimming and J lost 7 bases, with 19 bases between them. Germline V gene sequence: CDR1 SNHLY, CDR2 FYNNEI. CDR3 size: 15 residues. DNA of the CDR3: TGTGCCAGCATCGAACCAGGGGTAGGGGGTGAAAAACTGTTTTTT. This codes for CASIEPGVGGEKLFF. The variable domain in full, completed from reference TRBV2 and TRBJ1-4, reads EPEVTQTPSHQVTQMGQEVILRCVPISNHLYFYWYRQILGQKVEFLVSFYNNEISEKSEIFDDQFSVERPDGSNFTLKIRSTKLEDSAMYFCASIEPGVGGEKLFFGSGTQLSVL.

CDR3 sequence: CASSAGDMGLGELFF. DNA of the CDR3: TGTGCCAGCAGCGCCGGCGACATGGGTCTGGGGGAGCTGTTTTTT. This chain joins TRBV9 and TRBJ2-2; D gene uncertain. The CDR3 length is 15 residues. Trimming left V 3 bases short and J 8 bases short, with 17 bases between. Germline V CDR1 and CDR2: SGDLS, YYNGEE.

The J gene is TRBJ1-2, the V gene TRBV7-2; 8 bases agree with TRBD1. Per germline, CDR1 SGHTA and CDR2 FQGNSA. The CDR3 is 14 amino acids. Losses at the gene ends were 6 bases for V and 4 bases for J; bases not matched to a gene: 7. Here the CDR3 DNA reads TGTGCCAGCAGTCTGACAGGGGTAGGCTATGGCTACACCTTC. This translates into CASSLTGVGYGYTF.

The chain recombines TRBV7-9 with TRBJ2-5, with TRBD2 matching 7 bases. Germline trimming cut 8 bases from V and 4 bases from J; bases unmatched to any gene: 16. Germline CDR1 reads SEHNR; CDR2 reads FQNEAQ (reference sequence). This CDR3 is built from 16 residues. The CDR3 DNA reads TGTGCCAGCGATCTCTCCGGGAGGCACCAAGGAGAGACCCAGTACTTC. This translates into CASDLSGRHQGETQYF. Supplemented by reference TRBV7-9 and TRBJ2-5, the full variable domain reads DTGVSQNPRHKITKRGQNVTFRCDPISEHNRLYWYRQTLGQGPEFLTYFQNEAQLEKSRLLSDRFSAERPKGSFSTLEIQRTEQGDSAMYLCASDLSGRHQGETQYFGPGTRLLVL.

This clone appeared once. The rearrangement uses TRBV6-5 and TRBJ2-1; 8 nucleotides agree with TRBD1. After removal of 4 bases from V and 3 bases from J, the junction contained 5 bases not matched to a gene. Germline CDR1 is MNHEY and CDR2 is SVGAGI. This CDR3 has 15 amino acids. This CDR3 reads CASSFDRGDYNEQFF. CDR3 nucleotide sequence: TGTGCCAGCAGTTTCGACAGGGGAGACTACAATGAGCAGTTCTTC.

The V call is TRBV29-1, the J call TRBJ2-5, with TRBD2 identical over 16 bases. Germline V CDR1 and CDR2: SQVTM, ANQGSEA. The ends lost 3 bases at V and 5 bases at J; junction bases unmatched: 15. The CDR3 spans 19 residues. As DNA, the CDR3 is TGCAGCGTTGATCCCAGGCCCCCGGGACTAGCGGGAGGGTTTGAGACCCAGTACTTC. Its protein product is CSVDPRPPGLAGGFETQYF.

V gene TRBV18 combines with J gene TRBJ2-5; D remains unclear. Looked up from germline, CDR1 is KGHSH and CDR2 is LQKENI. The V end was cut by 2 bases, the J end by 5 bases, with 12 bases between. The CDR3 totals 14 residues. This CDR3 reads CASSPRQAPETQYF. The CDR3 nucleotides read TGTGCCAGCTCACCAAGGCAGGCCCCCGAGACCCAGTACTTC.

The gene calls are TRBV7-3 and TRBJ2-3; 7 positions match TRBD2. CDR1 and CDR2 (germline): SGHTA, FQGTGA. V was pared by 0 bases and J by 2 bases, with 2 bases of the junction left unmatched. There are 15 residues in the CDR3. For the CDR3, the DNA is TGTGCCAGCAGCTTAACGAGCGGGAACACAGATACGCAGTATTTT. Translating gives CASSLTSGNTDTQYF.

This clone appeared a single time. The chain combines TRBV5-6 with TRBJ1-1; 7 positions agree with TRBD1. CDR3 length: 13 amino acids. V dropped 5 bases and J dropped 7; count of bases not matched to a gene: 8. Germline V gene sequence: CDR1 SGHDT, CDR2 YYEEEE. The CDR3 reads CASRIQGIGEAFF. As DNA, the CDR3 is TGTGCCAGCAGGATACAGGGGATCGGTGAAGCTTTCTTT.

The V gene is TRBV5-4, the J gene TRBJ1-1, with 8 nucleotides matching TRBD1. V was clipped by 0 bases and J by 6 bases; unmatched bases: 4. From germline, CDR1 is SGHNT and CDR2 YYREEE (reference sequence). The CDR3 is 14 amino acids. The CDR3 DNA sequence: TGTGCCAGCAGCTTGGCAGGGGGCGTTGCTGAAGCTTTCTTT. Amino acid sequence: CASSLAGGVAEAFF. The entire variable domain, with the rest obtained from reference TRBV5-4 and TRBJ1-1, is as follows: ETGVTQSPTHLIKTRGQQVTLRCSSQSGHNTVSWYQQALGQGPQFIFQYYREEENGRGNFPPRFSGLQFPNYSSELNVNALELDDSALYLCASSLAGGVAEAFFGQGTRLTVV.

This chain joins TRBV6-5 and TRBJ2-7, with D possibly being TRBD1 (5 bases). V was shortened by 2 bases and J by 1 base, with 9 bases between the two germline ends. The germline V gene has CDR1 MNHEY and CDR2 SVGAGI. The CDR3 is made up of 14 amino acids. In DNA, the CDR3 is TGTGCCAGCAGTTACCAGGGTTTATCCTACGAGCAGTACGTC. Translated: CASSYQGLSYEQYV.

The gene calls are TRBV2 and TRBJ2-1; 8 bases are shared with TRBD2. The CDR3 runs 16 residues. Trimming cost V 4 bases and J 7 bases; bases outside gene matches: 12. In germline, CDR1 is SNHLY, CDR2 FYNNEI. Here the CDR3 DNA reads TGTGCCAGCAGTGGTAATAGAGCGGGAGTAGTAAATGAGCAGTTCTTC. Its translation is CASSGNRAGVVNEQFF.

V gene TRBV21-1 combines with J gene TRBJ2-1; no DNA check was done on the table's D call, TRBD2. TRBV21-1 is classified as a pseudogene. This CDR3 spans 17 amino acids. DNA for the CDR3: TGTGCCAGCAGCAAGCCGTGGGGGGGGTTCTCCTACAATGAGCAGTTCTTC. Protein product: CASSKPWGGFSYNEQFF.

This clone was recorded a few times. V usage is TRBV6-1 and J usage is TRBJ1-1; TRBD1 agrees at 8 bases. This CDR3 has 15 residues. Germline V gives CDR1 MNHNS, CDR2 SASEGT. With V trimmed by 6 bases and J by 5 bases, 11 bases remained unmatched. CDR3 sequence reads: CASSSPDREPTEAFF. DNA for the CDR3: TGTGCCAGCAGCAGTCCGGACAGGGAACCGACTGAAGCTTTCTTT.

The rearrangement links TRBV5-1 to TRBJ2-3, with 9 bases lining up with TRBD1. Germline V gene lookup returns CDR1 SGHRS and CDR2 YFSETQ. The V and J ends lost 3 bases and 5 bases, in that order; junction bases with no gene match: 7. The CDR3 covers 15 residues. CDR3 bases: TGCGCCAGCAGCTCACAGGGGGCCGCGGTAGATACGCAGTATTTT. Amino acids: CASSSQGAAVDTQYF. Full variable domain (remainder filled in from reference TRBV5-1 and TRBJ2-3): KAGVTQTPRYLIKTRGQQVTLSCSPISGHRSVSWYQQTPGQGLQFLFEYFSETQRNKGNFPGRFSGRQFSNSRSEMNVSTLELGDSALYLCASSSQGAAVDTQYFGPGTRLTVL.

The chain uses TRBV19 and TRBJ2-3; a possible D gene is TRBD2 (7 bases). In germline, CDR1 is LNHDA, CDR2 SQIVND (reference sequence). Between the trimmed V and J ends, which lost 3 bases and 4 bases, there was a span of 14 bases. The CDR3 contains 15 residues. CDR3 amino acids: CASSIGGAQADTQYF. In nucleotides, the CDR3 is TGTGCCAGTAGTATTGGGGGGGCGCAGGCAGATACGCAGTATTTT.

J is TRBJ1-5 and V is TRBV28, with 7 bases that match TRBD1. After removal of 3 bases from V and 0 bases from J, the junction contained 11 bases not matched to a gene. Germline V gene lookup returns CDR1 MDHEN and CDR2 SYDVKM. The CDR3 totals 18 residues. The CDR3 region is CASSFSRQGVYSNQPQHF. As DNA, the CDR3 is TGTGCCAGCAGTTTTAGCCGACAGGGAGTCTATAGCAATCAGCCCCAGCATTTT.

The J gene is TRBJ2-2, the V gene TRBV2, with D possibly matching TRBD2 (6 bases). CDR3 length: 14 amino acids. Trimming shortened V by 6 bases and J by 6 bases, and 14 bases separated the two germline ends. Germline V gives CDR1 SNHLY, CDR2 FYNNEI. The CDR3 DNA is TGTGCCAGCAGGGTTAGCGGCGGAGCCGGGGAGCTGTTTTTT. Amino acid sequence: CASRVSGGAGELFF.

The CDR3 nucleotides read TGCGCCAGCAGCTTCGGCGGGGATGCCTACGAGCAGTACTTC. This encodes CASSFGGDAYEQYF. The chain is built from TRBV5-1 and TRBJ2-7; maybe TRBD2 (6 bases). The CDR3 covers 14 residues. The germline V gene encodes CDR1 SGHRS and CDR2 YFSETQ. V shed 2 bases and J shed 2 bases, with 11 bases lying between them.

The genes are TRBV7-3 and TRBJ2-3; the match to TRBD2 covers 14 bases. This CDR3 spans 17 amino acids. Germline V gives CDR1 SGHTA, CDR2 FQGTGA. V was clipped by 5 bases and J by 4 bases; unmatched bases: 8. The CDR3 spells CASSTIGTSGSSDTQYF. In DNA form, the CDR3 reads TGTGCCAGCAGCACCATCGGGACTAGCGGGAGCTCAGATACGCAGTATTTT.

The V call is TRBV5-1, the J call TRBJ2-4, with a possible D match to TRBD1 (5 bases). The CDR3 sequence is 15 residues long. V was clipped by 0 bases and J by 0 bases, with 7 bases between them. Germline V gene lookup returns CDR1 SGHRS and CDR2 YFSETQ. The CDR3 DNA sequence: TGCGCCAGCAGCTTGGACAGGCTAGCCAAAAACATTCAGTACTTC. Its protein is CASSLDRLAKNIQYF.

This rearrangement joins TRBV18 to TRBJ2-3, with 9 positions matching TRBD1. Looked up from germline, CDR1 is KGHSH and CDR2 is LQKENI. CDR3 length: 15 amino acids. The J segment lost 4 bases and the V segment lost 5 bases, leaving 7 bases of the junction unmatched. For the CDR3, the DNA is TGTGCCAGCTCAGCACAGGGGGCCGCCTCAGATACGCAGTATTTT. This gives the protein CASSAQGAASDTQYF.

This chain joins TRBV6-6 and TRBJ1-1; possible D gene TRBD1, 6 bases. V lost 2 bases and J lost 6, with 16 bases in between. In germline, CDR1 is MNHNY, CDR2 SVGAGI (reference sequence). This CDR3 comprises 15 residues. DNA for the CDR3: TGTGCCAGCAGTTACCTCCAGGGGCGAGAATCTGAAGCTTTCTTT. Its protein is CASSYLQGRESEAFF.

V and J are TRBV5-5 and TRBJ2-2; possible D gene TRBD1, 6 bases. The CDR3 has 15 amino acids. Trimming pared 5 bases from V and 4 bases from J, leaving 15 bases between. Germline V gene sequence: CDR1 SGHKS, CDR2 YYEKEE (reference sequence). The CDR3 sequence is CASSRQESSTGELFF. CDR3 coding DNA: TGTGCCAGCAGTCGACAGGAATCGAGCACCGGGGAGCTGTTTTTT.

CDR3: CASSQGRAGTNEKLFF. CDR3 coding DNA: TGTGCCAGCAGCCAAGGAAGGGCAGGGACTAATGAAAAACTGTTTTTT. The chain couples TRBV3-1 (or the pseudogene TRBV3-2) to TRBJ1-4, with D possibly being TRBD1 (5 bases). Germline CDR1 is LGHDT and CDR2 is YNNKEL (reference sequence). Trimming cost V 1 base and J 2 bases, with 11 bases left between them. This CDR3 has 16 residues.

The J gene is TRBJ2-6, the V gene TRBV28; D uncertain. Looked up from germline, CDR1 is MDHEN and CDR2 is SYDVKM. There are 12 residues in the CDR3. V gave up 9 bases and J gave up 0 bases, with 3 bases separating them. In DNA, the CDR3 is TGTGCCAGTCACTCTGGGGCCAACGTCCTGACTTTC. Its translation: CASHSGANVLTF.

This clone was observed a handful of times. The CDR3 nucleotides are TGTGCCAGCAGTTCCGCAGGGGGCTACGAGCAGTACGTC. It yields the protein CASSSAGGYEQYV. The chain combines TRBV27 with TRBJ2-7; 7 bases are shared with TRBD1. This CDR3 is built from 13 residues. The J segment lost 3 bases and the V segment lost 4 bases, leaving 3 bases of the junction unmatched. The germline CDR1 and CDR2 sequences are MNHEY and SMNVEV (reference sequence).

This chain links TRBV5-5 with TRBJ2-1; 7 bases align to TRBD2. The CDR3 covers 14 residues. Germline values: CDR1 SGHKS, CDR2 YYEKEE (reference sequence). The junction had 3 bases not matched to a gene; V was cut back by 4 bases and J by 2 bases. CDR3 loop: CASSRGGAYNEQFF. CDR3 coding DNA: TGTGCCAGCAGCCGTGGGGGGGCCTACAATGAGCAGTTCTTC.